Listed below are T cell receptor beta chains from one sample, sequenced in a study of blood T cell repertoires in COVID-19. Sequenced by immunoSEQ multiplex PCR; TCRdb stores in-frame clones only, minus some. The data show 200,000 to 250,000 clones, less than 90% seen once. Sequencing was performed on peripheral blood. Receptor source: a woman in her 70s with active or convalescent COVID-19. Each CDR3 is given with its conserved first and last residue. A D gene is named only where the DNA matches it firmly. Expanded clones get a size class; other rows say once, few or many, or leave the size out.

CASRQGPSTDTQYF | TGTGCCAGCCGACAGGGTCCTAGCACAGATACGCAGTATTTT | . | TRBJ2-3 | 14 | TRBV6-6 | TRBD1
CATSGTGEETQYF | TGCGCCACGTCCGGGACAGGGGAGGAGACCCAGTACTTC | . | TRBJ2-5 | 13 | TRBV5-1 | TRBD1
CASNSAGVNQPQHF | TGTGCCAGCAACTCAGCAGGGGTCAATCAGCCCCAGCATTTT | once | TRBJ1-5 | 14 | TRBV28 | .
CASSQAVAGKGSPLHF | TGTGCCAGCAGCCAAGCGGTAGCGGGGAAGGGTTCACCCCTCCACTTT | . | TRBJ1-6 | 16 | TRBV3-1/TRBV3-2 | .
CASSQSLASGRADDSYNEQFF | TGCGCCAGCAGTCAATCCCTCGCTAGCGGGAGGGCCGACGACTCCTACAATGAGCAGTTCTTC | . | TRBJ2-1 | 21 | TRBV23-1 | TRBD2
CASHANAEAFF | TGTGCCTCCCATGCGAATGCTGAAGCTTTCTTT | . | TRBJ1-1 | 11 | TRBV30 | .
CASSQEGTAEAFF | TGTGCCAGCAGCCAAGAAGGGACAGCTGAAGCTTTCTTT | . | TRBJ1-1 | 13 | TRBV14 | TRBD1
CATSDFRSGEEGQPQHF | TGTGCCACCAGTGATTTCCGTAGTGGAGAAGAAGGTCAGCCCCAGCATTTT | . | TRBJ1-5 | 17 | TRBV24-1 | .
CASSDPGGTDTQYF | TGTGCCAGCAGTGACCCAGGGGGCACAGATACGCAGTATTTT | . | TRBJ2-3 | 14 | TRBV25-1 | .
CASSLLPPTGPEAFF | TGTGCCAGCAGCTTACTCCCCCCGACAGGACCTGAAGCTTTCTTT | once | TRBJ1-1 | 15 | TRBV6-5 | .
CASSLWDRAVSGELFF | TGTGCCAGCAGCTTATGGGACAGGGCGGTTTCCGGGGAGCTGTTTTTT | few | TRBJ2-2 | 16 | TRBV7-2 | TRBD1
CASSPGYPGNTIYF | TGTGCCAGCAGCCCAGGGTATCCTGGAAACACCATATATTTT | . | TRBJ1-3 | 14 | TRBV28 | .
CASSLVSPYGYTF | TGCGCCAGCAGCTTGGTGAGTCCTTATGGCTACACCTTC | . | TRBJ1-2 | 13 | TRBV5-1 | .
CASSPGWGQDLRAFF | TGTGCCAGCAGCCCAGGATGGGGACAGGATCTAAGGGCTTTCTTT | . | TRBJ1-1 | 15 | TRBV6-2/TRBV6-3 | TRBD1
CASSLTGFNEQFF | TGTGCCAGCAGTTTGACAGGGTTCAATGAGCAGTTCTTC | . | TRBJ2-1 | 13 | TRBV6-5 | TRBD1
CASSFSYEQYF | TGTGCCAGCAGCTTCAGCTACGAGCAGTACTTC | . | TRBJ2-7 | 11 | TRBV5-6 | .
CAWSTGAETQYF | TGTGCCTGGAGCACAGGGGCAGAGACCCAGTACTTC | . | TRBJ2-5 | 12 | TRBV30 | TRBD1
CASSLWASTNEKLFF | TGTGCCAGCAGCTTATGGGCCTCAACTAATGAAAAACTGTTTTTT | . | TRBJ1-4 | 15 | TRBV7-2 | .
CASSQGILLRRNTIYF | TGTGCCAGTAGCCAGGGGATCTTGCTCCGCCGGAACACCATATATTTT | . | TRBJ1-3 | 16 | TRBV19 | .
CASSQDGVNYGYTF | TGTGCCAGCAGCCAAGACGGGGTTAACTATGGCTACACCTTC | . | TRBJ1-2 | 14 | TRBV3-1/TRBV3-2 | .
CASGLEQSPLHF | TGTGCTAGTGGTTTGGAACAGTCACCCCTCCACTTT | . | TRBJ1-6 | 12 | TRBV12-5 | .
CASSGLAGNYEQYF | TGTGCCAGCAGTGGACTAGCGGGAAACTACGAGCAGTACTTC | . | TRBJ2-7 | 14 | TRBV2 | TRBD2
CASRVTVNQPQHF | TGTGCCAGCAGGGTGACAGTTAATCAGCCCCAGCATTTT | . | TRBJ1-5 | 13 | TRBV2 | .
CASSLGGRSPDTQYF | TGTGCCAGCAGTTTGGGCGGGAGGAGTCCAGATACGCAGTATTTT | . | TRBJ2-3 | 15 | TRBV28 | TRBD2